This passage covers 20 T cell receptor beta chains from one sample sequenced in a study of blood T cells in healthy people across ages. Primed by a sample-barcoded 5' primer and a J-beta primer mix, a second PCR proceeded for roughly 6 to 12 cycles. TCRdb reprocessed the 5' RACE reads via MiXCR and lists one record per CDR3 protein. The sample carries over 750,000 distinct CDR3 sequences, 20% to 25% recorded once. The same data also contributed to another study, on T cells of mothers and their children.

Sequences were obtained from blood. These receptors were obtained from a boy aged 5-17 years in good health.

This chain connects TRBV20-1 to TRBJ2-5, with D unresolved. Germline CDR1 and CDR2: DFQATT and SNEGSKA (reference sequence). Trimming pared 5 bases from V and 0 bases from J, leaving 7 bases between. The CDR3 spans 12 residues. CDR3 DNA: TGCAGTGCTTCCCGCAACCAAGAGACCCAGTACTTC. Residues: CSASRNQETQYF.

The V call is TRBV29-1, the J call TRBJ2-7; TRBD2 agrees at 14 bases. CDR1 and CDR2 (germline): SQVTM, ANQGSEA. The CDR3 sequence is 15 residues long. J lost 5 bases, V lost 4 bases, and 7 bases had no gene match. CDR3 sequence: CSVARLAGGIHEQYF. CDR3 bases: TGCAGCGTTGCAAGACTAGCGGGAGGGATCCACGAGCAGTACTTC.

The J gene is TRBJ1-1, the V gene TRBV13; 11 bases line up with TRBD1. From germline, CDR1 is PRHDT and CDR2 FYEKMQ (reference sequence). The CDR3 loop spans 17 amino acids. Trimming cost V 4 bases and J 7 bases; bases outside gene matches: 14. The CDR3 DNA is TGTGCCAGCAGCTCACTTAGGGGACAGGGGGGTTTCGGTGAAGCTTTCTTT. It translates to CASSSLRGQGGFGEAFF. The full variable domain, completed using reference TRBV13 and TRBJ1-1, is AAGVIQSPRHLIKEKRETATLKCYPIPRHDTVYWYQQGPGQDPQFLISFYEKMQSDKGSIPDRFSAQQFSDYHSELNMSSLELGDSALYFCASSSLRGQGGFGEAFFGQGTRLTVV.

This clonotype was found a few times. The chain couples TRBV7-9 to TRBJ1-4; no firm D call. The germline V gene has CDR1 SEHNR and CDR2 FQNEAQ (reference sequence). V dropped 3 bases and J dropped 2 bases, with 13 bases sitting between them. The CDR3 contains 16 residues. The CDR3: CASSLVSGFTNEKLFF. Written as DNA, the CDR3 is TGTGCCAGCAGCTTGGTGTCGGGGTTTACTAATGAAAAACTGTTTTTT.

The V call is TRBV20-1, the J call TRBJ2-5; 9 bases match TRBD2. Germline trimming cut 5 bases from V and 4 bases from J; bases unmatched to any gene: 5. Germline CDR1 is DFQATT and CDR2 is SNEGSKA (reference sequence). This CDR3 region has 13 residues. CDR3 bases: TGCAGTGCTCCGATTAGCGGGAGAGAGACCCAGTACTTC. It yields the protein CSAPISGRETQYF.

V and J are TRBV6-5 and TRBJ2-4; D remains ambiguous. The CDR3 loop spans 15 amino acids. Deletions cut 8 bases from V and 4 bases from J, with 18 bases between. CDR1 is MNHEY, CDR2 SVGAGI, per germline. DNA for the CDR3: TGTGCCAGCTCCAAGGCAGGAGTCGAGAAAAACATTCAGTACTTC. Protein sequence: CASSKAGVEKNIQYF.

The rearrangement joins TRBV5-5 to TRBJ2-1; 10 nucleotides match TRBD2. There are 16 residues in the CDR3. The junction had 8 bases not matched to a gene; V was cut back by 5 bases and J by 3 bases. The germline V gene has CDR1 SGHKS and CDR2 YYEKEE (reference sequence). CDR3 nucleotide sequence: TGTGCCAGCAGAGATAAGCGGGGGGGGGACTACAATGAGCAGTTCTTC. Amino acid sequence: CASRDKRGGDYNEQFF. Full variable domain (remainder filled in from reference TRBV5-5 and TRBJ2-1): DAGVTQSPTHLIKTRGQQVTLRCSPISGHKSVSWYQQVLGQGPQFIFQYYEKEERGRGNFPDRFSARQFPNYSSELNVNALLLGDSALYLCASRDKRGGDYNEQFFGPGTRLTVL.

The table lists this clonotype with many counts. The rearrangement links TRBV7-2 to TRBJ2-5, with 7 bases lining up with TRBD2. This CDR3 region has 15 residues. V shed 6 bases and J 2 bases; nucleotides not matched to a gene: 9. Germline CDR1 SGHTA, CDR2 FQGNSA. The CDR3 sequence is CASRGASAGQETQYF. As DNA, the CDR3 is TGTGCCAGCAGGGGAGCGTCAGCGGGGCAAGAGACCCAGTACTTC.

The chain employs TRBV12-3 or TRBV12-4 and TRBJ1-2; D unresolved. The CDR3 sequence is 15 residues long. Trimming pared 4 bases from V and 3 bases from J, leaving 15 bases between. DNA of the CDR3: TGTGCCAGCAGTTCGAGACCAGCAGGATACTATGGCTACACCTTC. This gives the protein CASSSRPAGYYGYTF.

There are a few counts of this clonotype. The chain joins TRBV6-5 to TRBJ2-6; D gene uncertain. This CDR3 is 16 amino acids long. V was shortened by 6 bases and J by 0 bases, with 12 bases between the two germline ends. Germline CDR1 is MNHEY and CDR2 is SVGAGI. CDR3: CASSFVPLSGANVLTF. In DNA form, the CDR3 reads TGTGCCAGCAGCTTCGTCCCCCTCTCTGGGGCCAACGTCCTGACTTTC.

This clonotype was seen a handful of times. The chain joins TRBV7-9 to TRBJ2-5; 9 nucleotides match TRBD2. V lost 0 bases to trimming and J lost 5 bases; unmatched junction nucleotides: 7. The CDR3 extends over 16 amino acids. Germline CDR1 SEHNR, CDR2 FQNEAQ (reference sequence). The CDR3: CASSLASGLATETQYF. The CDR3 DNA reads TGTGCCAGCAGCTTAGCGTCGGGACTAGCAACGGAGACCCAGTACTTC.

This sequence joins TRBV9 and TRBJ1-6; a weak D match, TRBD1 (6 bases). Germline CDR1 is SGDLS and CDR2 is YYNGEE. The CDR3 consists of 15 residues. The ends were cut back, 3 bases at V and 10 bases at J, with 17 bases in the middle. The CDR3 is CASSGFTGILSPLHF. CDR3 nucleotide sequence: TGTGCCAGCAGCGGATTCACAGGGATCTTGTCACCCCTCCACTTT.

This clonotype was found once. This chain joins TRBV5-1 and TRBJ2-7; TRBD2 is a possible D gene (5 bases). The J call may be wrong; the DNA end is better matched by TRBJ2-5. Germline-derived CDR1 and CDR2 are SGHRS and YFSETQ. The length of the CDR3 is 15 residues. CDR3 in DNA: TGCGCCAGCAGCTTCACGGTCGGACTTTCCGAGACCCAGTACTTC. Protein: CASSFTVGLSETQYF.

This chain links TRBV12-3 or TRBV12-4 with TRBJ2-4; TRBD1 might be the D (6 bases). TRBJ2-5 explains the end of the DNA better; the J call may be wrong. The CDR3 loop spans 15 amino acids. CDR3 region: CASSEMDRMQETQYF. The DNA for the CDR3 is TGTGCCAGCAGTGAAATGGACAGAATGCAAGAGACCCAGTACTTC.

The CDR3 nucleotides are TGTGCCACCAGCAGATCTAGCGGCAATGAGCAGTTCTTC. It codes for CATSRSSGNEQFF. V usage is TRBV15 and J usage is TRBJ2-1; TRBD2 matches at 7 bases. Losses at the gene ends were 2 bases for V and 6 bases for J; bases not matched to a gene: 1. Germline V lookup: CDR1 LNHNV, CDR2 YYDKDF (reference sequence). This CDR3 has 13 residues.

The chain couples TRBV15 to TRBJ1-1, with D tentatively TRBD1 (5 bases). This CDR3 region has 15 residues. CDR1 is LNHNV, CDR2 YYDKDF, per germline (reference sequence). V lost 0 bases and J lost 0, with 8 bases in between. CDR3 DNA sequence: TGTGCCACCAGCAGAGATCAGGGCCTGAACACTGAAGCTTTCTTT. This translates into CATSRDQGLNTEAFF. Full variable domain (missing parts from reference TRBV15 and TRBJ1-1): DAMVIQNPRYQVTQFGKPVTLSCSQTLNHNVMYWYQQKSSQAPKLLFHYYDKDFNNEADTPDNFQSRRPNTSFCFLDIRSPGLGDTAMYLCATSRDQGLNTEAFFGQGTRLTVV.

Only a few counts were recorded for this clonotype. The chain recombines TRBV29-1 with TRBJ2-7; 8 nucleotides line up with TRBD2. The ends lost 7 bases at V and 6 bases at J; junction bases unmatched: 17. The CDR3 covers 15 residues. Germline V gene lookup returns CDR1 SQVTM and CDR2 ANQGSEA. The DNA of the CDR3 is TGCAGCGCCCAGATCGGGGGGGAGACCCTTTCCGAGCAGTACTTC. Translation: CSAQIGGETLSEQYF.

At least ten counts were recorded for this clonotype. The V call is TRBV2, the J call TRBJ2-3; 9 nucleotides match TRBD2. Germline V gene lookup returns CDR1 SNHLY and CDR2 FYNNEI. The junction had 0 bases not matched to a gene; V was cut back by 2 bases and J by 0 bases. There are 15 residues in the CDR3. The CDR3 DNA sequence: TGTGCCAGCAGTGAACTAGCGGGGAGCACAGATACGCAGTATTTT. It codes for CASSELAGSTDTQYF.

In its sample, this clonotype was seen a few times. The chain joins TRBV6-2 or TRBV6-3 to TRBJ1-5; 7 nucleotides align to TRBD1. The germline V gene encodes CDR1 MNHEY and CDR2 SVGEGT. The CDR3 is 14 residues long. The V and J ends lost 0 bases and 5 bases, in that order; junction bases with no gene match: 1. The CDR3 nucleotides read TGTGCCAGCAGTTACTCGACAGGGCATCAGCCCCAGCATTTT. This translates into CASSYSTGHQPQHF.

This clonotype was counted only a few times. This chain uses TRBV15 with TRBJ2-1; a weak D match, TRBD1 (6 bases). V was trimmed by 1 base and J by 2 bases, leaving 9 bases between them. The germline V gene has CDR1 LNHNV and CDR2 YYDKDF (reference sequence). The CDR3 extends over 15 amino acids. CDR3 in amino acids: CATSRVQGPYNEQFF. The CDR3 DNA follows: TGTGCCACCAGCAGAGTTCAGGGGCCCTACAATGAGCAGTTCTTC.